Each of the 26 T cell receptor beta chains below was sequenced from the same sample in a study of T cells expressing NK-cell markers. Using the 5' RACE reads, TCRdb records one entry per CDR3 protein without DNA. Its table records 400,000 to 550,000 distinct CDR3 sequences. Sequenced material: blood T cells: a sorted CD56 or NKG2C T cell subset, CD4+ or CD8+ T cells, or bulk PBMC T cells (not recorded which). The receptors were gathered from a woman aged 18 to 75 in good health.

This rearrangement joins TRBV10-3 to TRBJ2-4. The length of the CDR3 is 14 residues. The V gene's germline CDR1 is ENHRY and CDR2 SYGVKD. CDR3 sequence reads: CAISDELADAIQYF.

This chain connects TRBV15 to TRBJ1-4; the D call from TCRdb, TRBD1, cannot be confirmed without DNA. Germline CDR1 LNHNV, CDR2 YYDKDF (reference sequence). This CDR3 has 13 residues. This chain's CDR3 is CATSRPGIEELFF.

The chain is built from TRBV27 and TRBJ2-2; TCRdb proposes TRBD1, but this gene call is untestable without DNA. The CDR3 is made up of 15 amino acids. Germline assignment: CDR1 MNHEY and CDR2 SMNVEV (reference sequence). The CDR3 sequence: CASSPGQGVTGELFF.

The gene calls are TRBV12-3 or TRBV12-4 and TRBJ1-1; there is no DNA to check the TCRdb D call of TRBD1. The CDR3 runs 15 residues. This CDR3 is CASSQHIGANTEAFF.

This chain links TRBV12-3 or TRBV12-4 with TRBJ2-5; the TCRdb call, TRBD2, lacks DNA for checking. The CDR3 consists of 15 residues. CDR3: CASRLAGGLQETQYF.

This chain links TRBV7-9 with TRBJ2-5; TCRdb designates TRBD1, a call that cannot be tested without DNA. Germline V gives CDR1 SEHNR, CDR2 FQNEAQ (reference sequence). The CDR3 has 16 amino acids. The CDR3 region is CASSGPGTGRGETQYF.

The chain carries TRBV20-1 and TRBJ1-4; TCRdb selects TRBD1, and the lack of DNA leaves this call unchecked. Germline V gives CDR1 DFQATT, CDR2 SNEGSKA (reference sequence). This CDR3 spans 16 amino acids. The chain's CDR3 is CSAGYGGLATNEKLFF.

The chain couples TRBV12-3 or TRBV12-4 to TRBJ2-6; the TCRdb D gene call, TRBD2, has no DNA to confirm it. This CDR3 contains 17 residues. This chain's CDR3 is CASSFLAGSSGANVLTF.

The chain uses TRBV20-1 and TRBJ1-1; TCRdb's D call, TRBD1, is unchecked because there is no DNA. CDR1 is DFQATT and CDR2 is SNEGSKA in the germline V gene (reference sequence). The CDR3 is 12 amino acids. The CDR3 reads CSARRGGTEAFF.

This chain joins TRBV4-1 and TRBJ2-6. Germline V gene data show CDR1 as MGHRA and CDR2 as YSYEKL. The CDR3 has 19 amino acids. CDR3 amino acids: CASSQDPWKVLSGANVLTF.

This chain joins TRBV5-1 and TRBJ2-1; TCRdb's D call of TRBD2 is untestable without DNA. Per germline, CDR1 SGHRS and CDR2 YFSETQ. This CDR3 comprises 20 residues. The CDR3 reads CASSRRDGLFLAGGPNEQFF.

The chain employs TRBV7-9 and TRBJ2-7. From germline, CDR1 is SEHNR and CDR2 FQNEAQ (reference sequence). The CDR3 sequence is 15 residues long. The CDR3 reads CASSLVIAGSYEQYF.

The chain's CDR3 is CASSYRGGTDTQYF. V and J are TRBV7-8 and TRBJ2-3; TCRdb picks TRBD1, but there is no DNA to check that call. There are 14 residues in the CDR3. From germline, CDR1 is SGHVS and CDR2 FQNEAQ.

V is TRBV20-1 and J is TRBJ1-4; TCRdb's D call of TRBD1 is untestable without DNA. Germline V gene data show CDR1 as DFQATT and CDR2 as SNEGSKA (reference sequence). CDR3 length: 12 residues. CDR3 residues: CSAWTGNEKLFF.

The chain joins TRBV19 to TRBJ2-3. CDR1 is LNHDA, CDR2 SQIVND, per germline (reference sequence). This CDR3 is 12 amino acids long. The CDR3 is CASSTAADTQYF.

J is TRBJ2-5 and V is TRBV29-1; TCRdb outputs TRBD2, but without DNA this stays unchecked. CDR3 length equals 15 residues. The germline V gene encodes CDR1 SQVTM and CDR2 ANQGSEA. CDR3 residues: CSVERASGRLETQYF.

This chain joins TRBV7-2 and TRBJ2-5. The CDR3 runs to 14 residues. In germline, CDR1 is SGHTA, CDR2 FQGNSA. CDR3 sequence: CASTEQPAQETQYF. Looking up the rest from reference TRBV7-2 and TRBJ2-5 gives the full variable domain: GAGVSQSPSNKVTEKGKDVELRCDPISGHTALYWYRQSLGQGLEFLIYFQGNSAPDKSGLPSDRFSAERTGGSVSTLTIQRTQQEDSAVYLCASTEQPAQETQYFGPGTRLLVL.

This chain uses TRBV19 with TRBJ2-2. Germline V lookup: CDR1 LNHDA, CDR2 SQIVND (reference sequence). The CDR3 is 14 amino acids. The CDR3 reads CASSEQVNTGELFF. The whole variable domain, remainder taken from reference TRBV19 and TRBJ2-2, is DGGITQSPKYLFRKEGQNVTLSCEQNLNHDAMYWYRQDPGQGLRLIYYSQIVNDFQKGDIAEGYSVSREKKESFPLTVTSAQKNPTAFYLCASSEQVNTGELFFGEGSRLTVL.

The chain combines TRBV4-3 with TRBJ2-3; TCRdb proposes TRBD1, but this gene call is untestable without DNA. The CDR3 covers 15 residues. Germline V gene lookup returns CDR1 LGHNA and CDR2 YSLEER. Here the CDR3 reads CASSQGTGGTDTQYF.

CDR3 sequence: CASNSGQGDEQFF. The chain carries TRBV12-3 or TRBV12-4 and TRBJ2-1; TCRdb's assignment of TRBD1 cannot be checked, as there is no DNA. This CDR3 has 13 residues.

The chain is built from TRBV6-1 and TRBJ2-1; TCRdb's D call of TRBD1 is untestable without DNA. The CDR3 runs to 15 residues. Per germline, CDR1 MNHNS and CDR2 SASEGT. The CDR3 spells CASSPLWGSYNEQFF.

The genes are TRBV29-1 and TRBJ2-1; TCRdb's D call of TRBD2 is untestable without DNA. The CDR3 is 18 amino acids. CDR1 is SQVTM and CDR2 is ANQGSEA in the germline V gene. CDR3 residues: CSVEERGASGPTYNEQFF.

The V call is TRBV12-3 or TRBV12-4, the J call TRBJ1-5. The length of the CDR3 is 13 residues. The CDR3 spells CASSRQVNQPQHF.

The rearrangement links TRBV20-1 to TRBJ2-3. This CDR3 is 13 amino acids long. Germline V gene sequence: CDR1 DFQATT, CDR2 SNEGSKA (reference sequence). The CDR3 protein is CSAPLDRTDTQYF.

This chain connects TRBV5-1 to TRBJ2-3; TCRdb picks TRBD2, but there is no DNA to check that call. Germline loops: CDR1 SGHRS, CDR2 YFSETQ. The CDR3 has 16 amino acids. CDR3 region: CASSPMTSGRADTQYF.

The gene calls are TRBV7-2 and TRBJ2-7; as DNA is missing, the TRBD2 call by TCRdb cannot be tested. Germline loops: CDR1 SGHTA, CDR2 FQGNSA. The CDR3 totals 17 residues. CDR3 loop: CASSLVGLGTRVNEQYF. The full variable domain, in which reference TRBV7-2 and TRBJ2-7 provide the parts outside the CDR3, is GAGVSQSPSNKVTEKGKDVELRCDPISGHTALYWYRQSLGQGLEFLIYFQGNSAPDKSGLPSDRFSAERTGGSVSTLTIQRTQQEDSAVYLCASSLVGLGTRVNEQYFGPGTRLTVT.